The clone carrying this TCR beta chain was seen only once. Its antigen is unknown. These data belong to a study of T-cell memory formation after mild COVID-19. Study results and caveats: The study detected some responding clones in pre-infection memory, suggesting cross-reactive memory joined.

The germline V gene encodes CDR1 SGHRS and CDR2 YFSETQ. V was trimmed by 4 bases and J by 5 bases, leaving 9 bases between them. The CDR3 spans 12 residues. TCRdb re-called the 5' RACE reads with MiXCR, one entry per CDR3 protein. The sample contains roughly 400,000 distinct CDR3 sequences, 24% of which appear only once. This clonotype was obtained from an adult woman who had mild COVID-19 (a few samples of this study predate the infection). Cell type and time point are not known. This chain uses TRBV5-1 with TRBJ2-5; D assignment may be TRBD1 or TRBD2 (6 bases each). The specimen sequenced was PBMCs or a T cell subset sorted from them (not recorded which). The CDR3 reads CASSDGGETQYF. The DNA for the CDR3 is TGCGCCAGCAGCGACGGGGGCGAGACCCAGTACTTC.